One and the same sample provided the 16 T cell receptor beta chains below, sequenced in a study of CD4 and CD8 cells across lung adenocarcinoma regions. TCRdb recomputed calls from the PCR reads with MiXCR, one row per CDR3 protein. The sample has around 20,000 distinct CDR3 sequences; roughly half are singletons. Sequenced material: CD8+ T cells from the center of a lung tumor. These receptors originate from a female donor with lung adenocarcinoma. The CD4 and CD8 labels of this study may be unreliable.

This sequence joins TRBV3-1 and TRBJ2-1; unclear D gene. The better agreement between TRBJ2-5 and the DNA end casts doubt on the J call. Germline V gives CDR1 LGHDT, CDR2 YNNKEL (reference sequence). CDR3 length equals 16 residues. The CDR3 here is CASSQDSAYRQETQYF. For the CDR3, the DNA is TGTGCCAGCAGCCAAGATAGTGCCTACAGACAAGAGACCCAGTACTTC.

This clonotype was counted at least ten times. The chain recombines TRBV25-1 with TRBJ2-3, with 8 bases lining up with TRBD1. V lost 3 bases to trimming and J lost 5 bases; unmatched junction nucleotides: 4. CDR3 length equals 14 residues. Germline values: CDR1 MGHDK, CDR2 SYGVNS. CDR3 coding DNA: TGTGCCAGCAGTGATCGACAGGGGTTAGATACGCAGTATTTT. It codes for CASSDRQGLDTQYF.

Sample share makes this clonotype medium-sized (0.01 to 0.1%). V gene TRBV6-1 combines with J gene TRBJ2-3, with a tentative D call TRBD2 (7 bases). The germline gives CDR1 MNHNS, CDR2 SASEGT. The CDR3 totals 17 residues. Trimming took 8 bases from V and 0 from J, leaving 21 bases between them. The CDR3 reads CASQRSRGAESTDTQYF. The CDR3 region has the DNA TGTGCCAGCCAGAGGAGTCGGGGGGCGGAGAGCACAGATACGCAGTATTTT.

This clonotype was recorded many times. The CDR3 here is CASSFSGSTDTQYF. CDR3 nucleotides: TGTGCCAGCAGTTTTAGCGGGAGCACAGATACGCAGTATTTT. The V and J genes are TRBV25-1 and TRBJ2-3, with 7 bases fitting TRBD2. This CDR3 has 14 amino acids. Germline V lookup: CDR1 MGHDK, CDR2 SYGVNS. V lost 5 bases, J lost 0 bases, and 2 bases stayed unmatched.

This clonotype was recorded many times. The chain couples TRBV12-3 or TRBV12-4 to TRBJ2-3, with TRBD2 matching 11 bases. The J segment lost 0 bases and the V segment lost 8 bases, leaving 4 bases of the junction unmatched. CDR3 length equals 15 residues. In nucleotides, the CDR3 is TGTGCCAGCGGGACTAGCGGTTTTAGCACAGATACGCAGTATTTT. Protein sequence: CASGTSGFSTDTQYF.

As concerns this clonotype: An end of the junction does not agree with germline; a read error may underlie this. The gene calls are TRBV6-1 and TRBJ2-2; 7 positions agree with TRBD1. The J call may be in error: the DNA end matches TRBJ2-3 better. Germline V gene sequence: CDR1 MNHNS, CDR2 SASEGT. This CDR3 region has 16 residues. The CDR3 loop reads CVSSVRGGANTGAQYF. The CDR3 DNA reads TGTGTCAGCAGTGTGCGAGGGGGCGCGAACACCGGGGCGCAGTATTTT.

On this clonotype itself: Sequence at one end of the junction differs from germline and may be a read error. The chain recombines TRBV27 with TRBJ2-5; TRBD2 matches at 7 bases. Germline CDR1 is MNHEY and CDR2 is SMNVEV (reference sequence). This CDR3 has 17 residues. The CDR3 spells CASSFSGGGGGEETQYF. As DNA, the CDR3 is TGTGCCAGCAGTTTTTCGGGTGGGGGGGGTGGGGAGGAGACGCAGTATTTC.

The sample holds many counts of this clonotype. The rearrangement joins TRBV27 to TRBJ1-2; no firm D call. CDR3 length: 14 residues. Trimming took 7 bases from V and 2 from J, leaving 14 bases between them. Looked up from germline, CDR1 is MNHEY and CDR2 is SMNVEV (reference sequence). The CDR3 loop reads CASTTAMGNYGYTF. In nucleotides, the CDR3 is TGTGCCAGCACCACCGCCATGGGGAACTATGGCTACACCTTC.

The V call is TRBV6-1, the J call TRBJ2-5; 8 bases match TRBD2. The CDR3 has 13 amino acids. The V segment lost 6 bases and the J segment 5 bases; nucleotides outside the gene matches: 5. Germline CDR1 reads MNHNS; CDR2 reads SASEGT. DNA for the CDR3: TGTGCCAGCAGCCAGCGGGAGCATGAGACCCAGTACTTC. It yields the protein CASSQREHETQYF.

This chain connects TRBV27 to TRBJ2-6, with a tentative D call TRBD1 (6 bases). V dropped 5 bases and J dropped 0 bases, with 17 bases sitting between them. The V gene's germline CDR1 is MNHEY and CDR2 SMNVEV (reference sequence). This CDR3 spans 18 amino acids. In nucleotides, the CDR3 is TGTGCCAGCAGTCCCCGAACAGGGTGGCACTCTGGGGCCAACGTCCTGACTTTC. It yields the protein CASSPRTGWHSGANVLTF.

As to this clonotype: The junction departs from the called germline gene at one end, perhaps through a read error. V is TRBV10-3 and J is TRBJ2-3; weak D call: TRBD1 (6 bases). The germline V gene encodes CDR1 ENHRY and CDR2 SYGVKD. This CDR3 has 14 residues. The CDR3, as DNA: TGTGCGGGGAGTGGGGGCTGCGGTCTCGAGACGCAGTATTTC. As protein: CAGSGGCGLETQYF.

V is TRBV10-2 and J is TRBJ2-4; possible D gene TRBD1, 6 bases. The end of the DNA fits TRBJ2-7 better, so the J call may be wrong. Germline CDR1 WSHSY, CDR2 SAAADI. This CDR3 comprises 14 residues. DNA for the CDR3: TGCGCCAGCAGAAGCACAGGGAGCCTTTACGAGCAGTACTTC. Its protein is CASRSTGSLYEQYF.

This clonotype rates as medium-sized. The chain links TRBV6-1 to TRBJ2-3, with D possibly matching TRBD2 (5 bases). This CDR3 contains 14 residues. Germline V gives CDR1 MNHNS, CDR2 SASEGT. V shed 6 bases and J shed 5 bases, with 15 bases lying between them. In DNA form, the CDR3 reads TGTGCCAGCAGCCCCCTAGCCCCCGGAGATACGCAGTATTTT. Protein sequence: CASSPLAPGDTQYF.

This clonotype was detected ten times or more. This chain connects TRBV6-1 to TRBJ2-7; D may be TRBD2 (5 bases). The V and J ends lost 5 bases and 6 bases respectively, with 11 bases between them. Germline assignment: CDR1 MNHNS and CDR2 SASEGT. The CDR3 covers 12 residues. The DNA of the CDR3 is TGTGCCAGCAGTATGGAGGTCGGCGAGCAGTACTTC. Its translation: CASSMEVGEQYF.

The chain uses TRBV15 and TRBJ2-4; D is tentatively TRBD1 or TRBD2 (6 bases each). The J call is doubtful: the DNA matches TRBJ2-3 better. The CDR3 is made up of 17 amino acids. CDR1 is LNHNV, CDR2 YYDKDF, per germline (reference sequence). The CDR3 nucleotides are TGTGCCACCAGCAGAGATGTCGGGGGCGGTGATCAAGAGACGCAGTATTTT. Encoded protein: CATSRDVGGGDQETQYF.

The J gene is TRBJ2-1, the V gene TRBV3-1, with 11 bases lining up with TRBD2. The J call may be in error: the DNA end matches TRBJ2-7 better. The CDR3 length is 14 residues. Germline loops: CDR1 LGHDT, CDR2 YNNKEL (reference sequence). CDR3 loop: CASSLAGGQREQYF. CDR3 DNA sequence: TGTGCCAGCAGCCTAGCGGGAGGGCAGCGCGAGCAGTACTTC.